The 14 T cell receptor beta chains in this list originate from one sample, sequenced in a study of CD8+CD57+ T cells in acquired aplastic anemia. TCR beta VDJ and CDR3 profiles were obtained from a genomic DNA template. TCRdb reprocessed the reads with MiXCR, giving one entry per CDR3 protein. The data show about 180,000 distinct CDR3 sequences, roughly half seen once. The sequenced sample was sorted CD4+, CD8+, or CD8+CD57+ T cells (not recorded which) from PBMCs. All receptors come from a human donor in good health.

This clonotype appeared many times. The chain has TRBV10-3 and TRBJ2-6; maybe TRBD2 (7 bases). Germline CDR1 and CDR2: ENHRY and SYGVKD. CDR3 length: 16 residues. V was pared by 7 bases and J by 2 bases, with 15 bases between. Here the CDR3 reads CAITKGGGAGANVLTF. Written as DNA, the CDR3 is TGTGCCATCACCAAGGGGGGGGGGGCTGGGGCCAACGTCCTGACTTTC.

The J gene is TRBJ1-1, the V gene TRBV7-2; D is perhaps TRBD1 (6 bases). This CDR3 contains 13 residues. Germline V gene data show CDR1 as SGHTA and CDR2 as FQGNSA. The V and J ends lost 5 bases and 5 bases respectively, with 12 bases between them. The CDR3 DNA reads as TGTGCCAGCAGCCGACAGGTTCAGACTGAAGCTTTCTTT. This encodes CASSRQVQTEAFF.

Many counts were recorded for this clonotype. This chain uses TRBV5-1 with TRBJ2-3, with D perhaps TRBD1 or TRBD2 (6 bases each). CDR1 and CDR2 from the germline V gene are SGHRS and YFSETQ. The CDR3 spans 14 residues. Trimming removed 1 base at V and 3 bases at J, with 9 bases between. As DNA, the CDR3 is TGCGCCAGCAGCTTGCAGGGGAGGACAGATACGCAGTATTTT. The encoded protein is CASSLQGRTDTQYF.

This clonotype was picked up many times. The chain joins TRBV19 to TRBJ2-3; 8 nucleotides match TRBD2. The germline V gene has CDR1 LNHDA and CDR2 SQIVND (reference sequence). The CDR3 has 16 residues. The V gene end was trimmed by 5 bases and the J gene end by 1 base; junction bases not matched to a gene: 8. The CDR3 loop is CASSPGLAQGTDTQYF. CDR3 DNA: TGTGCCAGTAGTCCCGGACTAGCCCAAGGCACAGATACGCAGTATTTT.

The rearrangement joins TRBV24-1 to TRBJ2-7, with 11 bases matching TRBD1. The CDR3 is 16 amino acids. The germline CDR1 and CDR2 sequences are KGHDR and SFDVKD. Trimming took 11 bases from V and 6 from J; bases not matched to a gene: 17. The CDR3 spells CASSLSLRDRGIEQYF. The CDR3 coding sequence is TGTGCCAGCTCACTGTCTTTGCGGGACAGGGGGATCGAGCAGTACTTC.

This clonotype has a count of ten or more. The rearrangement links TRBV7-2 to TRBJ2-3; no reliable D call. This CDR3 is 12 amino acids long. Looked up from germline, CDR1 is SGHTA and CDR2 is FQGNSA. Trimming stripped 5 bases from V and 5 bases from J, with 8 bases between. CDR3 DNA: TGTGCCAGCAGCCGTATGGGAGATACGCAGTATTTT. Protein product: CASSRMGDTQYF. The variable domain in full, with the rest retrieved from reference TRBV7-2 and TRBJ2-3, is GAGVSQSPSNKVTEKGKDVELRCDPISGHTALYWYRQSLGQGLEFLIYFQGNSAPDKSGLPSDRFSAERTGGSVSTLTIQRTQQEDSAVYLCASSRMGDTQYFGPGTRLTVL.

Many counts were recorded for this clonotype. V usage is TRBV5-5 and J usage is TRBJ2-6; weak D call: TRBD2 (6 bases). The CDR3 consists of 16 residues. The germline CDR1 and CDR2 sequences are SGHKS and YYEKEE (reference sequence). The ends were cut back, 0 bases at V and 0 bases at J, with 7 bases in the middle. In nucleotides, the CDR3 is TGTGCCAGCAGCTTGGTGGGGGGCTCTGGGGCCAACGTCCTGACTTTC. Its protein is CASSLVGGSGANVLTF.

The chain couples TRBV28 to TRBJ2-1, with TRBD2 matching 14 bases. Trimming removed 8 bases from V and 11 bases from J; junction bases left unmatched: 11. This CDR3 region has 15 residues. Per the germline V gene, CDR1 is MDHEN and CDR2 is SYDVKM. CDR3 nucleotides: TGTGCCAGCCTACCTCCGGGACTAGCGGGAGCCCAGCAGTTCTTC. It encodes CASLPPGLAGAQQFF.

The chain joins TRBV6-2 or TRBV6-3 to TRBJ2-1, with a weak D call TRBD1 (6 bases). Per the germline V gene, CDR1 is MNHEY and CDR2 is SVGEGT. V lost 10 bases and J 2 bases, leaving 15 bases between the germline ends. The CDR3 is 14 amino acids. The CDR3, as DNA: TGTGCCACCGTAAGGGGGAGCACCTACAATGAGCAGTTCTTC. Its translation: CATVRGSTYNEQFF.

Only a few counts were recorded for this clonotype. V usage is TRBV2 and J usage is TRBJ2-7; 7 bases are a match to TRBD1. In germline, CDR1 is SNHLY, CDR2 FYNNEI. The V and J ends lost 4 bases and 6 bases, in that order; junction bases with no gene match: 6. The CDR3 covers 13 residues. CDR3 DNA sequence: TGTGCCAGCAGTGTCCGGGACAGAGCCGAGCAGTACTTC. It yields the protein CASSVRDRAEQYF. The full variable domain, completed using reference TRBV2 and TRBJ2-7, is EPEVTQTPSHQVTQMGQEVILRCVPISNHLYFYWYRQILGQKVEFLVSFYNNEISEKSEIFDDQFSVERPDGSNFTLKIRSTKLEDSAMYFCASSVRDRAEQYFGPGTRLTVT.

This clonotype is a singleton in its sample. The gene calls are TRBV7-6 and TRBJ2-7, with a weak D call TRBD1 (6 bases). The V end lost 1 base, the J end lost 2 bases, and 12 bases lay between the germline ends. This CDR3 has 15 residues. Germline-derived CDR1 and CDR2 are SGHVS and FNYEAQ. CDR3 region: CASSLGSGVTYEQYF. The CDR3 DNA follows: TGTGCCAGCAGCTTAGGGTCAGGGGTAACCTACGAGCAGTACTTC.

This clonotype has at least ten counts. This chain joins TRBV5-5 and TRBJ2-1; 8 nucleotides line up with TRBD2. The length of the CDR3 is 14 residues. The germline CDR1 and CDR2 sequences are SGHKS and YYEKEE (reference sequence). J lost 6 bases, V lost 0 bases, and 2 bases had no gene match. CDR3 in amino acids: CASSLVSGSNEQFF. Here the CDR3 DNA reads TGTGCCAGCAGCTTGGTGAGCGGGAGCAATGAGCAGTTCTTC.

The gene calls are TRBV25-1 and TRBJ2-1, with 14 bases fitting TRBD2. The J segment lost 5 bases and the V segment lost 3 bases, leaving 6 bases of the junction unmatched. Looked up from germline, CDR1 is MGHDK and CDR2 is SYGVNS. The CDR3 runs to 17 residues. As DNA, the CDR3 is TGTGCCAGCAGTGATCTTTGGGGACTAGCGGGAGACAATGAGCAGTTCTTC. Translated: CASSDLWGLAGDNEQFF.

This clonotype came up a few times. DNA of the CDR3: TGTGCCAGTAGTCCAGGACCCTACGAGCAGTACTTC. Its protein product is CASSPGPYEQYF. The chain couples TRBV19 to TRBJ2-7; D gene unclear. This CDR3 spans 12 amino acids. Trimming pared 5 bases from V and 2 bases from J, leaving 7 bases between. Per the germline V gene, CDR1 is LNHDA and CDR2 is SQIVND (reference sequence).